These T cell receptor beta chains were read from a single sample in a study of cytomegalovirus exposure and HLA in healthy donors. Sequencing was performed with immunoSEQ multiplex PCR; in TCRdb, only in-frame clones are kept and a portion is missing. Among 150,000 to 200,000 clones listed, under 85% were seen once. Sequences were obtained from PBMCs. Every receptor here comes from a woman under 40 in good health and CMV-seronegative. Both conserved end residues are part of each CDR3. The D gene is left open where the match is weak. Rows give clone size only sometimes, using once, few, many, or a class for an expanded clone.

TRBD1 | TRBJ1-5 | - | TRBV29-1 | TGCAGCCCTACGACAGGGGGGACGAGCAATCAGCCCCAGCATTTT | CSPTTGGTSNQPQHF
- | TRBJ2-5 | - | TRBV11-1 | TGTGCCAGCAGCTTAGTCGGACAGCGGGAGACCCAGTACTTC | CASSLVGQRETQYF
- | TRBJ2-1 | - | TRBV2 | TGTGCCAGCACCTATTTCAATGAGCAGTTCTTC | CASTYFNEQFF
- | TRBJ1-2 | few | TRBV6-5 | TGTGCCAGCAGTCCTAGTCTTCAGGGGCGATACACCTTC | CASSPSLQGRYTF
- | TRBJ1-5 | - | TRBV27 | TGTGCCAGCAGTTTATCTCGGACATCTCATCAGCCCCAGCATTTT | CASSLSRTSHQPQHF
TRBD1 | TRBJ2-7 | few | TRBV10-3 | TGTGCCATCAGTGAGTCGAAACAGACAGGGGTCTCCTACGAGCAGTACTTC | CAISESKQTGVSYEQYF
- | TRBJ1-5 | - | TRBV19 | TGTGCCAGTAGTATGGTCCAGGGCCTAAATCAGCCCCAGCATTTT | CASSMVQGLNQPQHF
- | TRBJ2-2 | - | TRBV18 | TGTGCCAGCTCACCATGGAGCATCGAAGCCGGGGAGCTGTTTTTT | CASSPWSIEAGELFF
- | TRBJ2-7 | - | TRBV5-4 | TGTGCCAGCAGCGAGGGCGGGTCCCGGTGGGAGCAGTACTTC | CASSEGGSRWEQYF
- | TRBJ2-7 | few | TRBV10-3 | TGTGCCATCAGTGAAGGGGCCCTCAACTACGAGCAGTACTTC | CAISEGALNYEQYF
- | TRBJ2-1 | - | TRBV7-8 | TGTGCCAGCAGCACACGAAGTTTAGGGGTAGGGGAGCAGTTCTTC | CASSTRSLGVGEQFF
- | TRBJ2-1 | - | TRBV6-5 | TGTGCCAGCAGCCGCGACCTCACAGACAATGAGCAGTTCTTC | CASSRDLTDNEQFF
TRBD1 | TRBJ1-6 | - | TRBV6-1 | TGTGCCAGCAGGGAATATTCCCTCGGGACAGGGGCTGTTAATTCACCCCTCCACTTT | CASREYSLGTGAVNSPLHF
- | TRBJ2-5 | - | TRBV21-1 | TGTGCCAGCAGCGCAAAAGTGGGCGGGAGGGGGGAGACCCAGTACTTC | CASSAKVGGRGETQYF
TRBD2 | TRBJ2-7 | - | TRBV6-5 | TGTGCCAGCAAAGAGCAGCGGGGCTCCTACGAGCAGTACTTC | CASKEQRGSYEQYF
- | TRBJ1-1 | - | TRBV7-3 | TGTGCCAGCAGCTTAAACGGGTTGAGCACTGAAGCTTTCTTT | CASSLNGLSTEAFF
- | TRBJ1-5 | - | TRBV5-4 | TGTGCCAGCAGCTCCTACCCCGGGGGGGGACAGCCCCAGCATTTT | CASSSYPGGGQPQHF
TRBD2 | TRBJ2-1 | - | TRBV28 | TGTGCCAGCAATGGGGCTGGGACTAGCGAAGATGAGCAGTTCTTC | CASNGAGTSEDEQFF
TRBD2 | TRBJ2-1 | - | TRBV30 | TGTGCCTGGAGTGCCAGCGGGGGCCGGGATGAGCAGTTCTTC | CAWSASGGRDEQFF
TRBD1 | TRBJ2-7 | - | TRBV18 | TGTGCCAGCTTACCCGGGACAGGGACCTACGAGCAGTACTTC | CASLPGTGTYEQYF
- | TRBJ2-7 | - | TRBV14 | TGTGCCAGCAGCCAGAGACAGTCGAGTTCCTACGAGCAGTACTTC | CASSQRQSSSYEQYF
- | TRBJ1-4 | - | TRBV4-2 | TGTGCCAGCAGCCAAGAGTACACAGTCTTAAAGGAAAAACTGTTTTTT | CASSQEYTVLKEKLFF
- | TRBJ1-1 | - | TRBV2 | TGTGCCAGCAGTCCCCAGGTTTTACAGAACACTGAAGCTTTCTTT | CASSPQVLQNTEAFF
TRBD1 | TRBJ1-2 | once | TRBV9 | TGTGCCAGCAGCCCCCACCAGGGGGTCTATGGCTACCCCTTC | CASSPHQGVYGYPF
TRBD1 | TRBJ1-2 | - | TRBV6-5 | TGTGCCAGCAGTGGGACAGGGCTTAACTATGGCTACACCTTC | CASSGTGLNYGYTF
- | TRBJ2-7 | - | TRBV4-3 | TGCGCCAGCAGCCAAGTGGAGGGGGCGCCCACCTACGAGCAGTACTTC | CASSQVEGAPTYEQYF
- | TRBJ2-1 | - | TRBV5-1 | TGCGCCAGCAGCTTGGTCGGGCAGGGGGGTGATGAGCAGTTCTTC | CASSLVGQGGDEQFF
- | TRBJ1-5 | few | TRBV21-1 | TGTGCCAGCAGCAAATGGGGGATGTCTCACAGGGGGCGTCCCCAGCATTTT | CASSKWGMSHRGRPQHF
- | TRBJ2-1 | - | TRBV4-3 | TGCGCCAGCAGCCAAGGTAGGAGCGGACAGTTCTTC | CASSQGRSGQFF
- | TRBJ2-7 | - | TRBV28 | TGTGCCAGCAACGGAGGGCAATTCTACGAGCAGTACTTC | CASNGGQFYEQYF
TRBD1 | TRBJ1-5 | - | TRBV28 | TGTGCCAGCAGTGGGGGACAGGGCAATCAGCCCCAGCATTTT | CASSGGQGNQPQHF
- | TRBJ1-2 | few | TRBV5-4 | TGTGCCAGCAGCAGCAAAGACAGGCTTGAGGGCTATGGCTACCCCTTC | CASSSKDRLEGYGYPF
TRBD2 | TRBJ2-7 | - | TRBV28 | TGTGCCAGCAGTTTCCCGGCTAGCGGTGCCTACGAGCAGTACTTC | CASSFPASGAYEQYF
TRBD1 | TRBJ2-7 | - | TRBV30 | TGTGCCTGGGCCGCCTGGACAGGGGCCGGGTACGAGCAGTACTTC | CAWAAWTGAGYEQYF
TRBD1 | TRBJ1-2 | - | TRBV9 | TGTGCCAGCAGCGTAGTACAGGGGGTAGGGTACACCTTC | CASSVVQGVGYTF
TRBD2 | TRBJ2-1 | - | TRBV5-4 | TGTGCCAGCCCCTCTCATCGGACTAGCGGGGGGCTAGGGCTCAGTGAGCAGTTCTTC | CASPSHRTSGGLGLSEQFF
- | TRBJ2-7 | - | TRBV11-2 | TGTGCCAGCAGCTTAGACGCGGGATCGTACGAGCAGTACTTC | CASSLDAGSYEQYF
- | TRBJ2-4 | - | TRBV29-1 | TGCAGCGCGGTGGGGGGGCCGAAAAGAGAAAACATTCAGTACTTC | CSAVGGPKRENIQYF
- | TRBJ2-7 | - | TRBV9 | TGTGCCAGCAGCCCGCAAGGGAGCGCTTACTACGAGCAGTACTTC | CASSPQGSAYYEQYF
TRBD2 | TRBJ2-1 | - | TRBV30 | TGTGCCTGGGACCTCGGGACTAGCGGGTACTCAGATGAGCAGTTCTTC | CAWDLGTSGYSDEQFF
- | TRBJ2-4 | few | TRBV9 | TGTGCCAGCGCCAGGGAAAACATTCAGTACTTC | CASARENIQYF
TRBD1 | TRBJ2-7 | - | TRBV15 | TGTGCCACCAGCAGAGCGACCGGGACAGGATACCCCGAGCAGTACTTC | CATSRATGTGYPEQYF
TRBD1 | TRBJ1-4 | - | TRBV19 | TGTGCCAGTAGTGAGGAGGACAGGGTGTCGACTAATGAAAAACTGTTTTTT | CASSEEDRVSTNEKLFF
TRBD1 | TRBJ2-1 | - | TRBV11-2 | TGTGCCAGCAGCTTACATTTGACAGGGAATCTGCATGAGCAGTTCTTC | CASSLHLTGNLHEQFF
TRBD2 | TRBJ2-1 | - | TRBV13 | TGTGCCAGCAGCGCCGGGGCTAGCGGTTCCTACAATGAGCAGTTCTTC | CASSAGASGSYNEQFF
TRBD2 | TRBJ2-5 | - | TRBV25-1 | TGTGCCACCGCGGGGGGGATTCGGGAGCAGTACTTC | CATAGGIREQYF
TRBD1 | TRBJ2-5 | - | TRBV6-6 | TGTGCCAGCACTACACGGTGGACAGGGGGCCAAGAGACCCAGTACTTC | CASTTRWTGGQETQYF
- | TRBJ2-3 | - | TRBV13 | TGTGCCAGCAGTCCCTTTCGGGGTCAACCCACAGATACGCAGTATTTT | CASSPFRGQPTDTQYF
- | TRBJ1-4 | once | TRBV2 | TGTGCCAGCACTTTAGGGGGTGAAAAACTGTTTTTT | CASTLGGEKLFF
TRBD1 | TRBJ2-7 | few | TRBV7-7 | TGTGCCAGCAGCCGGGGCCAGGGGGCGGCGTGTGAGCAGTACTTC | CASSRGQGAACEQYF
- | TRBJ2-7 | - | TRBV6-1 | TGTGCCAGCAGGGATACTAGATTCCGAACCTACGAGCAGTACTTC | CASRDTRFRTYEQYF
TRBD1 | TRBJ1-1 | - | TRBV7-2 | TGTGCCAGCAGCTGGACAGGGCGAAACACTGAAGCTTTCTTT | CASSWTGRNTEAFF
- | TRBJ2-3 | once | TRBV18 | TGTGCCAGCTCACCACCGGAGTCTAGCCGGGGTACGCAGTATTTT | CASSPPESSRGTQYF
- | TRBJ2-3 | - | TRBV6-5 | TGTGCCAGCAGTTACGGTGATACTAGCACAGATACGCAGTATTTT | CASSYGDTSTDTQYF
- | TRBJ1-2 | - | TRBV7-3 | TGTGCCAGCGGAAAACAGGGTGATTATGGCTACACCTTC | CASGKQGDYGYTF
TRBD1 | TRBJ2-5 | - | TRBV5-6 | TGTGCCAGCAGCGCCCCGACAGGGGGTAAAGAGACCCAGTACTTC | CASSAPTGGKETQYF
TRBD1 | TRBJ1-2 | - | TRBV15 | TGTGCCACCAGCAGAGATCACGTGGGGACAGGGGGCGTACCCTATGGCTACACCTTC | CATSRDHVGTGGVPYGYTF
- | TRBJ1-1 | - | TRBV19 | TGTGCCAGTACCCCGCGGAGAAACACTGAAGCTTTCTTT | CASTPRRNTEAFF
TRBD1 | TRBJ1-1 | once | TRBV7-9 | TGTGCCAGCAGCTCTAGACAGGGTTGGGGTGAAGCTTTCTTT | CASSSRQGWGEAFF